Following are 29 T cell receptor beta chains from one sample sequenced in a study of blood T cells in healthy people across ages. Then a second PCR, running roughly 7 to 11 cycles, was carried out with a sample-barcoded 5' primer and a J-beta primer mix. TCRdb re-called the 5' RACE reads through MiXCR, storing one row per CDR3 protein. Altogether over 600,000 distinct CDR3 sequences are present, about 47% being singletons, with the ten largest covering about a sixth. Input material: blood. The receptors shown here come from an elderly man in good health.

V gene TRBV20-1 combines with J gene TRBJ1-2; TRBD1 might be the D (6 bases). The germline V gene has CDR1 DFQATT and CDR2 SNEGSKA (reference sequence). The CDR3 spans 11 residues. V was shortened by 6 bases and J by 8 bases, with 13 bases between the two germline ends. CDR3 loop: CSAQGQGGYTF. The DNA for the CDR3 is TGCAGTGCCCAGGGACAAGGAGGCTACACCTTC.

As concerns this clonotype: A much more abundant neighbour one base away suggests this may be a read error. The gene calls are TRBV20-1 and TRBJ2-7, with D perhaps TRBD1 (7 bases). Deletions cut 4 bases from V and 7 bases from J, with 14 bases between. The germline CDR1 and CDR2 sequences are DFQATT and SNEGSKA (reference sequence). This CDR3 spans 12 amino acids. CDR3 nucleotides: TGCAGTGCTATTTTTTCAGGGGGGGAGCAGTACTTC. Protein product: CSAIFSGGEQYF.

The chain links TRBV10-3 to TRBJ2-1; 8 bases are a match to TRBD2. Matching the DNA end better, TRBJ2-7 makes the J call doubtful. CDR1 ENHRY and CDR2 SYGVKD come from the germline V gene. This CDR3 comprises 16 residues. The CDR3, as DNA: TGTGCCATCAGTGAGCCCACTAGCGGTCCCTACAATGAGCAGTACTTC. It is translated as CAISEPTSGPYNEQYF.

This clonotype was seen just once. The chain recombines TRBV4-3 with TRBJ2-2; 7 bases match TRBD1. V shed 3 bases and J 6 bases; nucleotides not matched to a gene: 10. Germline CDR1 LGHNA, CDR2 YSLEER. CDR3 size: 16 residues. The CDR3 DNA reads as TGCGCCAGCAGCCATTTGACAGGGAGAGGGCCCGGGGAGCTGTTTTTT. It translates to CASSHLTGRGPGELFF.

J is TRBJ2-1 and V is TRBV27; TRBD2 matches 8 bases. J gave up 7 bases and V 5 bases, and 13 bases lay outside the gene matches. CDR3 length: 16 residues. Germline V gives CDR1 MNHEY, CDR2 SMNVEV (reference sequence). The CDR3 DNA reads as TGTGCCAGCAGTCCCGGGGGGGGGCCTTCTACGAATGAGCAGTTCTTC. This translates into CASSPGGGPSTNEQFF.

The V gene is TRBV12-3 or TRBV12-4, the J gene TRBJ2-2; D may match TRBD1 or TRBD2 (5 bases each). Trimming took off 7 bases at V and 6 bases at J, with 15 bases between the two ends. This CDR3 spans 14 amino acids. The CDR3 is CASTTNGGAGELFF. CDR3 DNA: TGTGCCAGCACCACCAATGGGGGAGCCGGGGAGCTGTTTTTT.

This clonotype has more than one count but fewer than ten. The rearrangement uses TRBV10-3 and TRBJ1-4; no reliable D call. From germline, CDR1 is ENHRY and CDR2 SYGVKD. CDR3 length: 13 amino acids. The V gene lost 3 bases and the J gene lost 7 bases, with 9 bases spanning the gap. The CDR3 spells CAISEGTGEKLFF. The DNA of the CDR3 is TGTGCCATCAGTGAAGGAACGGGTGAAAAACTGTTTTTT.

The gene calls are TRBV25-1 and TRBJ1-2; D remains ambiguous. This CDR3 contains 11 residues. Trimming shortened V by 4 bases and J by 8 bases, and 8 bases separated the two germline ends. Germline loops: CDR1 MGHDK, CDR2 SYGVNS. Here the CDR3 reads CASSAPEGYTF. The DNA for the CDR3 is TGTGCCAGCAGTGCGCCGGAGGGCTACACCTTC.

This clonotype occurred many times. The rearrangement uses TRBV7-9 and TRBJ2-7; 8 bases are a match to TRBD2. This CDR3 spans 15 amino acids. Germline V gives CDR1 SEHNR, CDR2 FQNEAQ (reference sequence). V gave up 5 bases and J gave up 7 bases; unmatched junction bases: 13. CDR3 loop: CASSLGLATHNEQYF. As DNA, the CDR3 is TGTGCCAGCAGCCTTGGACTAGCAACCCACAATGAGCAGTACTTC.

The J gene is TRBJ2-3, the V gene TRBV27; no definite D call. V was clipped by 6 bases and J by 2 bases, with 9 bases between them. The CDR3 spans 13 residues. Per the germline V gene, CDR1 is MNHEY and CDR2 is SMNVEV (reference sequence). CDR3 DNA: TGTGCCAGCAGACCCGCCCCCACAGATACGCAGTATTTT. It yields the protein CASRPAPTDTQYF.

The CDR3 sequence: CASSSPKRGYGGANVLTF. CDR3 in DNA: TGTGCCAGCAGTTCCCCTAAGCGGGGTTACGGTGGGGCCAACGTCCTGACTTTC. This rearrangement joins TRBV27 to TRBJ2-6, with 7 positions matching TRBD2. Germline CDR1 MNHEY, CDR2 SMNVEV (reference sequence). The CDR3 runs to 18 residues. Trimming took 4 bases from V and 3 from J; bases not matched to a gene: 12.

This clonotype was recorded only once. The chain has TRBV9 and TRBJ2-5, with a weak D call TRBD2 (7 bases). This CDR3 spans 15 amino acids. The V end was cut by 4 bases, the J end by 11 bases, with 24 bases between. Germline V gene data show CDR1 as SGDLS and CDR2 as YYNGEE. CDR3 protein: CASSPTGGPLHEQYF. The CDR3 region has the DNA TGTGCCAGCAGCCCAACGGGGGGCCCCCTACATGAGCAGTACTTC.

V and J are TRBV2 and TRBJ2-4, with a tentative D call TRBD2 (5 bases). The CDR3 sequence is 14 residues long. Germline values: CDR1 SNHLY, CDR2 FYNNEI. Trimming left V 1 base short and J 15 bases short, with 19 bases between. The CDR3 here is CASSEELEGPSGYF. The CDR3 DNA follows: TGTGCCAGCAGTGAAGAACTAGAGGGCCCCTCGGGGTACTTC.

Details on this clonotype: The junction and the germline gene differ at one end; a read error may be behind it. The rearrangement uses TRBV3-1 and TRBJ2-5; D call uncertain. The CDR3 sequence is 17 residues long. Germline CDR1 reads LGHDT; CDR2 reads YNNKEL (reference sequence). As DNA, the CDR3 is TGTGCCTGCAGCCGCCAAGTATCGATCCGAGGACAAGAGACCCAGTACTTC. It encodes CACSRQVSIRGQETQYF.

Comment on this clonotype: A read error is possible here, since a much larger clone lies one base away. The CDR3: CASSDVTASYNEQFF. The CDR3 bases are TGCGCCAGCAGTGATGTAACAGCCTCCTACAATGAGCAGTTCTTC. V is TRBV10-2 and J is TRBJ2-1; D is ambiguous. The V end was cut by 3 bases, the J end by 0 bases, with 9 bases between. CDR1 WSHSY and CDR2 SAAADI come from the germline V gene. The CDR3 length is 15 residues.

This clonotype was seen ten or more times. The V and J genes are TRBV7-2 and TRBJ2-1; 11 bases fit TRBD2. The CDR3 has 15 amino acids. CDR1 and CDR2 from the germline V gene are SGHTA and FQGNSA. V dropped 2 bases and J dropped 10; count of bases not matched to a gene: 7. The CDR3 sequence: CASSLLLAGEGEQFF. The CDR3, as DNA: TGTGCCAGCAGCTTACTACTAGCGGGAGAAGGGGAGCAGTTCTTC.

The CDR3 nucleotides are TGTGCCAGCGGACAGGGAAAGGATGCGAACACCGGGGAGCTGTTTTTT. Translating gives CASGQGKDANTGELFF. This chain joins TRBV6-6 and TRBJ2-2; 8 bases are shared with TRBD1. This CDR3 region has 16 residues. Germline V gene sequence: CDR1 MNHNY, CDR2 SVGAGI (reference sequence). The V and J ends lost 8 bases and 0 bases, in that order; junction bases with no gene match: 8.

In its sample, this clonotype was seen once. The gene calls are TRBV20-1 and TRBJ2-1; TRBD2 matches at 10 bases. CDR1 and CDR2 from the germline V gene are DFQATT and SNEGSKA (reference sequence). The ends lost 8 bases at V and 1 base at J; junction bases unmatched: 5. The CDR3 has 14 amino acids. CDR3 sequence: CSTTSGTSYNEQFF. In DNA, the CDR3 is TGCAGTACCACTAGCGGGACTTCCTACAATGAGCAGTTCTTC.

V gene TRBV29-1 combines with J gene TRBJ1-4, with D perhaps TRBD1 (5 bases). V was trimmed by 7 bases and J by 0 bases, leaving 12 bases between them. Germline V gene lookup returns CDR1 SQVTM and CDR2 ANQGSEA. The CDR3 is made up of 14 amino acids. The CDR3, as DNA: TGCAGCGCCACGCGACAGTCAACTAATGAAAAACTGTTTTTT. Amino acid sequence: CSATRQSTNEKLFF. The complete variable domain, with remaining parts taken from reference TRBV29-1 and TRBJ1-4, reads SAVISQKPSRDICQRGTSLTIQCQVDSQVTMMFWYRQQPGQSLTLIATANQGSEATYESGFVIDKFPISRPNLTFSTLTVSNMSPEDSSIYLCSATRQSTNEKLFFGSGTQLSVL.

This clonotype has more than one count but fewer than ten. The chain links TRBV5-1 to TRBJ1-2; D possibly corresponds to TRBD1 (6 bases). Germline loops: CDR1 SGHRS, CDR2 YFSETQ. The ends were cut back, 0 bases at V and 4 bases at J, with 13 bases in the middle. This CDR3 is built from 15 residues. DNA of the CDR3: TGCGCCAGCAGCTTGGATCTCAGGGGAGGCTATGGCTACACCTTC. It is translated as CASSLDLRGGYGYTF.

This clonotype was found a few times. This chain joins TRBV7-2 and TRBJ2-3; D is uncertain. CDR3 length: 13 amino acids. V shed 5 bases and J shed 2 bases, with 8 bases lying between them. Per germline, CDR1 SGHTA and CDR2 FQGNSA. The chain's CDR3 is CASSPLITDTQYF. CDR3 coding DNA: TGTGCCAGCAGCCCCTTGATCACAGATACGCAGTATTTT.

This clonotype was observed a few times. This chain joins TRBV9 and TRBJ1-6, with D uncertain. Trimming cost V 0 bases and J 6 bases, with 7 bases left between them. This CDR3 comprises 14 residues. CDR1 and CDR2 from the germline V gene are SGDLS and YYNGEE. In DNA form, the CDR3 reads TGTGCCAGCAGCGTAGAGGACTCTAATTCACCCCTCCACTTT. Protein: CASSVEDSNSPLHF.

Points on this clonotype: No DNA is shown, since the ends of the CDR3 on it are uncertain; the CDR3 is the one TCRdb lists. The genes are TRBV6-5 and TRBJ2-3. CDR1 is MNHEY, CDR2 SVGAGI, per germline. The CDR3 contains 15 residues when both ends are counted. The CDR3 loop is CASSRRSILGDTQYF.

The chain has TRBV5-1 and TRBJ2-5; 8 bases are shared with TRBD1. CDR3 length equals 17 residues. Trimming cost V 1 base and J 2 bases; bases outside gene matches: 10. Germline V lookup: CDR1 SGHRS, CDR2 YFSETQ. The CDR3 coding sequence is TGCGCCAGCAGCTTGACGGGGCCAGACAGGGGACAAGAGACCCAGTACTTC. It encodes CASSLTGPDRGQETQYF.

The chain has TRBV29-1 and TRBJ2-5; no clear D. Per the germline V gene, CDR1 is SQVTM and CDR2 is ANQGSEA. The CDR3 length is 12 residues. With 5 bases removed from V and 11 bases from J, the gap between germline ends came to 18 bases. The CDR3 nucleotides read TGCAGCGTTTCGGACCCATGGGGTGAGCAGTACTTC. The encoded protein is CSVSDPWGEQYF.

As to this clonotype: One end of the junction is discordant with germline, which a read error may explain. The rearrangement joins TRBV29-1 to TRBJ2-4; 8 bases agree with TRBD2. The CDR3 loop spans 13 amino acids. Germline values: CDR1 SQVTM, CDR2 ANQGSEA. The CDR3 nucleotides read TGCAGCGTCTCAGGACTAGCCGAAAACATTCAGTACTTC. Its protein product is CSVSGLAENIQYF.

V usage is TRBV7-2 and J usage is TRBJ1-5, with 7 bases fitting TRBD1. The CDR3 length is 14 residues. V lost 5 bases and J lost 3; bases outside the gene matches: 4. Per germline, CDR1 SGHTA and CDR2 FQGNSA. In DNA, the CDR3 is TGTGCCAGCAGCGCGGGACAGCTCAATCAGCCCCAGCATTTT. This codes for CASSAGQLNQPQHF. The entire variable domain, with the rest obtained from reference TRBV7-2 and TRBJ1-5, is as follows: GAGVSQSPSNKVTEKGKDVELRCDPISGHTALYWYRQSLGQGLEFLIYFQGNSAPDKSGLPSDRFSAERTGGSVSTLTIQRTQQEDSAVYLCASSAGQLNQPQHFGDGTRLSIL.

V gene TRBV3-1 combines with J gene TRBJ1-4; the D is unclear. The CDR3 totals 12 residues. The V end lost 2 bases, the J end lost 7 bases, and 5 bases lay between the germline ends. CDR1 is LGHDT, CDR2 YNNKEL, per germline (reference sequence). The CDR3 nucleotides read TGTGCCAGCAGCCAACGGGTTGAAAAACTGTTTTTT. This encodes CASSQRVEKLFF.

The table lists this clonotype with a few counts. The chain combines TRBV28 with TRBJ2-5; 9 nucleotides agree with TRBD2. CDR1 and CDR2 from the germline V gene are MDHEN and SYDVKM. The CDR3 is made up of 16 amino acids. The V segment lost 2 bases and the J segment 11 bases; nucleotides outside the gene matches: 15. This chain's CDR3 is CASSLSRTSVFNEQYF. CDR3 DNA sequence: TGTGCCAGCAGTTTAAGTCGGACTAGCGTTTTCAATGAGCAGTACTTC.